This is a list of T cell receptor beta chains from one sample in a study of blood T cell repertoires in COVID-19. Data came from immunoSEQ multiplex PCR; TCRdb stores just in-frame clones and leaves some out. The sample lists 65,000 to 75,000 clones, roughly 84% occurring once. Sequencing used peripheral blood. These receptors originate from an older woman with acute or convalescent COVID-19. Both conserved end residues are part of each CDR3. D genes are given only for firm matches. Some rows have no size entry. The others give once, few or many, or a class for an expanded clone.

TRBJ1-2	13	TRBV24-1	few	.	TGTGCCACCAGTGATTTGGAGGGTCGCGGCTACACCTTC	CATSDLEGRGYTF
TRBJ1-2	14	TRBV19	.	TRBD1	TGTGCCAGTAGTCTCCGGGACAGTGAATATGGCTACACCTTC	CASSLRDSEYGYTF
TRBJ2-3	15	TRBV7-6	.	.	TGTGCCAGCAGCTTACTTAACGGGGACACAGATACGCAGTATTTT	CASSLLNGDTDTQYF
TRBJ2-7	15	TRBV5-1	once	TRBD1	TGCGCCAGCAGCTTGGGAGGGACAGGAGCGTACGAGCAGTACTTC	CASSLGGTGAYEQYF
TRBJ2-2	13	TRBV6-2/TRBV6-3	.	.	TGTGCCAGCAGTTCTATCAGGGTCGGGGAGCTGTTTTTT	CASSSIRVGELFF
TRBJ2-7	16	TRBV21-1	.	.	TGTGCCAGCAGCTTGGGGGACAGGGACCGAAACTACGAGCAGTACTTC	CASSLGDRDRNYEQYF
TRBJ1-6	14	TRBV13	.	.	TGTGCCAGCAGCTTAGGGGGGGGAAAGCTACCCCTCCACTTT	CASSLGGGKLPLHF
TRBJ2-3	16	TRBV5-1	.	TRBD1	TGCGCCAGCAGACTACAGGGGGCCGGGGGCACAGATACGCAGTATTTT	CASRLQGAGGTDTQYF
TRBJ2-7	15	TRBV11-2	.	TRBD2	TGTGCCAGCAGCTTAGGGGGTAGCGGGGGCTACGAGCAGTACTTC	CASSLGGSGGYEQYF
TRBJ2-1	16	TRBV18	.	TRBD2	TGTGCCAGCTCACCCCCTAGCGGGGGGACGTACAATGAGCAGTTCTTC	CASSPPSGGTYNEQFF
TRBJ1-2	13	TRBV19	.	.	TGTGCCAGTATTGACAGTGAGTACCATGGCTACACCTTC	CASIDSEYHGYTF
TRBJ2-3	15	TRBV5-6	.	.	TGTGCCAGCAGCTTGGTTTGGGGGGGCACAGATACGCAGTATTTT	CASSLVWGGTDTQYF
TRBJ1-3	17	TRBV9	many	.	TGTGCCAGCAGCGTAGTGGGCAATGAAGCCCCTGGAAACACCATATATTTT	CASSVVGNEAPGNTIYF
TRBJ2-7	14	TRBV5-4	.	TRBD2	TGTGCCAGCAGCTTGCTAAGCGGGGCGGAGAAGCAGTACTTC	CASSLLSGAEKQYF
TRBJ1-4	13	TRBV19	.	.	TGTGCCAGTTCTTCACAGCTTCCTGAAAAACTGTTTTTT	CASSSQLPEKLFF
TRBJ2-3	13	TRBV5-1	once	.	TGCGCCAGCAGCTTGGATAGGGGGGATACGCAGTATTTT	CASSLDRGDTQYF
TRBJ1-5	12	TRBV6-5	.	.	TGTGCCAGCGCGGGGAGCAATCAGCCCCAGCATTTT	CASAGSNQPQHF
TRBJ1-1	17	TRBV19	.	.	TGTGCCAGTAGTTGGAATCTTCATACGGGGATGAACACTGAAGCTTTCTTT	CASSWNLHTGMNTEAFF
TRBJ1-2	15	TRBV5-6	once	TRBD1	TGTGCCAGCAGCTCTTACGGACAGGGGGGACGTGGCTACACCTTC	CASSSYGQGGRGYTF
TRBJ1-1	15	TRBV18	.	TRBD1	TGTGCCAGCTCACTACGGACAGGGGGCCTCACTGAAGCTTTCTTT	CASSLRTGGLTEAFF
TRBJ1-4	15	TRBV30	.	TRBD1	TGTGCCTGGAGTATTCGGACAGGGGGGAGCGAAAAACTGTTTTTT	CAWSIRTGGSEKLFF
TRBJ1-1	13	TRBV6-2/TRBV6-3	.	TRBD1	TGTGCCAGCAGTTACCCGGGACAGCGTGAAGCTTTCTTT	CASSYPGQREAFF
TRBJ2-1	15	TRBV7-2	.	TRBD2	TGTGCCAGCAGCTCCGAGGGACTAGCGTGGCATGAGCAGTTCTTC	CASSSEGLAWHEQFF
TRBJ2-1	16	TRBV5-4	.	TRBD1	TGTGCCAGCAGCTTGATCACAGGGGGGACCCACAATGAGCAGTTCTTC	CASSLITGGTHNEQFF
TRBJ1-1	20	TRBV21-1	.	.	TGTGCCAGCAGCAAAGTTTTGTCTCTTAAGGGACAGGTGACGAACACTGAAGCTTTCTTT	CASSKVLSLKGQVTNTEAFF
TRBJ2-6	21	TRBV6-1	once	.	TGTGCCAGCAGTGAAGTCTTTGTGACACTTAACGCGATCTCTGGGGCCAACGTCCTGACTTTC	CASSEVFVTLNAISGANVLTF
TRBJ1-3	16	TRBV6-5	.	.	TGTGCCAGCAGTTACCAACCCCAGGGATCTGGAAACACCATATATTTT	CASSYQPQGSGNTIYF
TRBJ2-7	15	TRBV5-1	once	.	TGCGCCAGCAGCTTGCGGTCGGGAGACTGGGCTGAGCAGTACTTC	CASSLRSGDWAEQYF
TRBJ1-1	16	TRBV4-2	.	.	TGTGCCAGCAGCCAAGGGGGAGGGGGTTTGAACACTGAAGCTTTCTTT	CASSQGGGGLNTEAFF
TRBJ1-3	14	TRBV6-5	.	.	TGTGCCAGCAGTCAACAGACCTCTGGAAACACCATATATTTT	CASSQQTSGNTIYF
TRBJ2-2	15	TRBV7-2	.	.	TGTGCCAGCAGCTTGGGCGGGGTGAACACCGGGGAGCTGTTTTTT	CASSLGGVNTGELFF
TRBJ1-2	16	TRBV27	.	TRBD1	TGTGCCAGCGCTAGGAGGACAGGGTTCCACCTCAATGGCTACACCTTC	CASARRTGFHLNGYTF
TRBJ1-2	14	TRBV5-1	.	.	TGCGCCAGCAGCCGATTACAGGGTAACTATGGCTACACCTTC	CASSRLQGNYGYTF
TRBJ2-5	15	TRBV11-3	.	.	TGTGCCAGCAGCTTAACCCCTGGCGGGTACGAGACCCAGTACTTC	CASSLTPGGYETQYF
TRBJ2-2	15	TRBV19	.	TRBD1	TGTGCCAGTAAGGGACAGGCGGCGGGGACCGGGGAGCTGTTTTTT	CASKGQAAGTGELFF
TRBJ2-7	15	TRBV4-1	.	TRBD2	TGCGCCAGCAGCCAACTAGCGGGGGGTGCCTACGAGCAGTACTTC	CASSQLAGGAYEQYF
TRBJ2-1	16	TRBV5-1	.	.	TGCGCCAGCAGCTTGGCTGGGTTAGCATATGACAATGAGCAGTTCTTC	CASSLAGLAYDNEQFF
TRBJ1-1	15	TRBV7-3	.	TRBD1	TGTGCCAGCAGCTTAGGCAGGGGGCCGAACACTGAAGCTTTCTTT	CASSLGRGPNTEAFF
TRBJ2-7	14	TRBV5-1	.	TRBD1	TGCGCCAGCAGCTCCCGGACAGGGACCTACGAGCAGTACTTC	CASSSRTGTYEQYF
TRBJ2-1	14	TRBV7-2	.	TRBD2	TGTGCCAGCAGCCCGCGGACTAGCGGGGGGAGGGAGTTCTTC	CASSPRTSGGREFF
TRBJ2-3	14	TRBV19	.	TRBD1	TGTGCCAGTAGTCGAGACAGGGGGCAAGATACGCAGTATTTT	CASSRDRGQDTQYF
TRBJ1-3	14	TRBV29-1	few	.	TGCAGCGTTGAGTCTATCCTCGCTGGAAACACCATATATTTT	CSVESILAGNTIYF
TRBJ1-1	14	TRBV19	many	.	TGTGCCAGTAGTGGTAGGGAGCTGAACACTGAAGCTTTCTTT	CASSGRELNTEAFF
TRBJ1-1	13	TRBV6-6	.	.	TGTGCCAGCAGTCCCCGGGGGTACGCTGAAGCTTTCTTT	CASSPRGYAEAFF
TRBJ2-7	14	TRBV2	.	.	TGTGCCAGCAGTGGGACAGCTACCATCTACGAGCAGTACTTC	CASSGTATIYEQYF
TRBJ1-3	16	TRBV10-2	.	.	TGCGCCAGCAGTGAGTCAGGAGGGGTCTCTGGAAACACCATATATTTT	CASSESGGVSGNTIYF
TRBJ1-3	15	TRBV6-5	.	TRBD1	TGTGCCAGCAGGGGACAGACGAACCTCGGAAACACCATATATTTT	CASRGQTNLGNTIYF
TRBJ2-6	16	TRBV7-2	.	TRBD1	TGTGCCAGCAGCTCGGACAGGGCGACTGGGGCCAACGTCCTGACTTTC	CASSSDRATGANVLTF
TRBJ1-2	14	TRBV5-1	.	TRBD1	TGCGCCAGCAGCCGGACAGGGGGCGACTATGGCTACACCTTC	CASSRTGGDYGYTF
TRBJ2-3	17	TRBV5-1	.	TRBD2	TGCGCCAGCAGCTTGGCTAGCGGGGGGGCAAGCACAGATACGCAGTATTTT	CASSLASGGASTDTQYF
TRBJ1-4	12	TRBV6-5	.	.	TGTGCCAGCAGTCGAGCCGGTGAAAAACTGTTTTTT	CASSRAGEKLFF
TRBJ2-3	14	TRBV6-5	few	.	TGTGCCAGCACCCCCGACGGGAATAGCGCTACGCAGTATTTT	CASTPDGNSATQYF
TRBJ2-2	14	TRBV5-3	.	.	TGTGCCAGAAGCACCGGACAGAAGGCCGGGGAGCTGTTTTTT	CARSTGQKAGELFF
TRBJ1-5	15	TRBV9	.	.	TGTGCCAGCAGCGTAGGAGAACAGGGCACTCAGCCCCAGCATTTT	CASSVGEQGTQPQHF
TRBJ2-2	15	TRBV5-1	.	TRBD2	TGCGCCAGCAGCCGTGACCTAGCGGGGGGCGGGGAGCTGTTTTTT	CASSRDLAGGGELFF
TRBJ2-7	12	TRBV12-3/TRBV12-4	.	.	TGTGCCAGCAGCCGTCAGGGGTTCCAGCAGTACTTC	CASSRQGFQQYF